This T cell receptor beta chain was found in a study of cytomegalovirus exposure and HLA in healthy donors. Study outcomes and limitations: The authors confirmed in vitro that three CMV-associated chains were specific for CMV antigens. Cytomegalovirus association was assigned to around 150 TCR beta chains.

Germline CDR1 and CDR2: MDHEN and SYDVKM. V was clipped by 7 bases and J by 3 bases, with 10 bases between them. The CDR3 extends over 13 amino acids. Assay: immunoSEQ multiplex PCR; the TCRdb copy retains only in-frame clones and omits some. This table has over 150,000 clones, 70% to 90% appearing once. Comment on this clone: The antigen remains undetermined.

Sample: PBMCs. The receptor comes from a young woman in good health and CMV-seronegative. The chain is built from TRBV28 and TRBJ1-5; D gene unclear. The CDR3 DNA reads as TGTGCCAGCAACTCTGGGCTCAATCAGCCCCAGCATTTT. This encodes CASNSGLNQPQHF.